The table lists the clone carrying this T cell receptor (beta chain) with a few counts. The antigen is not known. PCR involved 60 Vbeta and 13 Jbeta primers. Clones were read by immunoSEQ multiplex PCR, and TCRdb kept only the in-frame ones, dropping some. The sample has 100,000 to 150,000 clones; roughly 80% are singletons. The trim removed 8 bases at V and 5 bases at J, leaving 1 base unmatched. The CDR3 consists of 11 residues. CDR1 and CDR2 (germline): MNHNS, SASEGT. This sample was included in a study of cytomegalovirus exposure and HLA in healthy donors. Whole-study results and caveats: The availability of immune exposure information extended only to CMV serostatus. Confirmation was obtained in vitro that a few CMV-associated chains are specific for CMV antigens. With DRB1 most and HLA-C fewest, TCR association rates differed between HLA loci in a later analysis. Cytomegalovirus association was listed for 164 TCR beta chains.

Material for sequencing was PBMCs. The origin of this receptor is a man younger than 40 in good health and CMV-seropositive. V is TRBV6-1 and J is TRBJ1-2, with 8 positions matching TRBD1. CDR3 sequence reads: CASGQGYGYTF. The CDR3 region has the DNA TGTGCCAGCGGACAGGGATATGGCTACACCTTC.